The present entry profiles one T cell receptor (beta chain) with its context. Its target antigen remains unknown. Per-nucleotide qualities are absent, and no much larger clonotype sits a single base away. Library preparation used 5' RACE. For sequencing, an Illumina HiSeq 2500 was employed. A second PCR of about 6 to 11 cycles was performed with a sample-barcoded 5' primer and a J-beta primer mix. A unique molecular identifier was introduced onto each TCR beta cDNA molecule by a template-switch 5' adaptor carrying 12 random nucleotides. Each sample yielded at least 3 million CDR3-containing paired-end reads. First-strand cDNA was synthesized from all RNA with the Mint cDNA synthesis kit, primed by a TRBC-specific oligonucleotide. All cDNA was treated with uracil-DNA glycosylase and then went through a first 18-cycle PCR with the universal primers M1SS and BC2_uni_R. Concerning the study's data processing: Each sample was normalized by randomly selecting 1 million high-quality reads, each carrying a distinct molecular identifier. Instead of being binned into consensus sequences, reads that shared molecular identifiers were thrown out. MiTCR, with a Q25 quality threshold and the strictest error-elimination algorithm, was used for CDR3 identification, clonotype clustering and error correction. A nonparametric unseen species model with Euler transformation was used to estimate lower-bound total TCR beta diversity. The raw public data were reprocessed by TCRdb itself: fastp quality trimming at Q25, MiXCR clonotype calling, in-frame beta chains only. Identical CDR3 proteins give one entry, which carries the most common genes and DNA. The V and J calls here are based on TCRdb, not the publication. The sample records 580,000 or so distinct CDR3 sequences, 40% to 50% of which are singletons. The ten largest make up approximately 25% of the sample.

Systemically healthy Caucasian individuals from Russia, 39 in total and aged roughly 6 to 100 years, were included as donors. Each donor gave 9.5 to 10 milliliters of peripheral blood, drawn into EDTA-treated Vacutainer tubes. Ficoll-Paque density-gradient centrifugation was used to isolate PBMCs, with at least 6.5 million per sample. Total RNA was extracted from PBMCs with Trizol reagent, with at least 5 micrograms obtained per sample. For every donor, an aliquot of PBMCs went through flow cytometry to measure the percentages of naive CD45RAhigh/CD27high T cells. CDR1 LGHDT and CDR2 YNNKEL were looked up in the germline V gene (reference sequence). Trimming removed 2 bases from V and 2 bases from J, leaving 14 bases between the germline ends. The CDR3 starts with the cysteine, ends with the phenylalanine, and has 16 residues. The entry retains the CDR3 DNA only, 48 bases that are in frame from base 1.

These data belong to a study of blood T cells in healthy people across ages (dated by TCRdb to about 2015). Broadly, across the study: In model experiments, template switching captured roughly one uniquely barcoded TCR beta cDNA molecule for every two T cells. Using the same blood draw, the study looked at two additional independent replicas of 1 million unique cDNA reads for two donors, one aged 18 to 29 and the other aged 80 or older. To avoid experimental bias, donors of different ages were distributed randomly across sequencing lanes. To track age-related changes in TCR beta repertoire diversity, the study relied on deep sequencing normalized with unique cDNA molecular identifiers. Four age groups were formed from the donors: young (average roughly 15 years), middle-aged (approximately 41), aged (under 70) and long-lived (more than 75). The paper's findings and limits, for the study overall: As age increased, observed TCR beta diversity per million T cells dropped in a roughly linear way, and a significant reduction was already evident by age roughly 40. Because the CMV infection status of the donors was unknown, age-related changes in expanded clonotypes may potentially have been confounded. The percentage of naive T cells measured by flow cytometry correlated strongly with observed TCR beta diversity. Estimates of total diversity based on one million sequenced T cells were considered lower bounds and underestimates. Compared with the aged group, the long-lived group had more naive CD4+ T cells, fewer expanded clones and increased TCR diversity, suggesting age selection. Because profiling used bulk unsorted PBMCs, naive and antigen-experienced compartments could not be compared conclusively.

The receptor was derived from a man older than 75 in good health. The sample was blood. The chain is encoded by TRBV3-1 joined to TRBJ2-3; the D gene remains uncertain. The DNA sequence follows: TGTGCCAGCAGCCAATTGTCCCTGGTTGCCACAGATACGCAGTATTTT. This gives the protein CASSQLSLVATDTQYF.